The 19 T cell receptor beta chains reported below all come from one sample, sequenced in a study of blood T cell repertoires in COVID-19. This table comes from immunoSEQ multiplex PCR, and its TCRdb copy is limited to in-frame clones, with some not included. The sample yields about 56,000 clones, 72% seen once. The sequenced sample consisted of peripheral blood. Receptor source: a woman aged 70-85 years with COVID-19, enrolled during active disease.

V is TRBV18 and J is TRBJ1-1; no definite D call. Germline V CDR1 and CDR2: KGHSH, LQKENI. The CDR3 runs to 15 residues. Trimming stripped 0 bases from V and 5 bases from J, with 13 bases between. CDR3 residues: CASSPPGGRETEAFF. The CDR3 DNA sequence: TGTGCCAGCTCACCACCGGGAGGGAGGGAGACTGAAGCTTTCTTT.

The chain is built from TRBV12-5 and TRBJ1-2; D not resolved. V lost 2 bases and J lost 8, with 15 bases in between. CDR3 length: 14 residues. The germline gives CDR1 LGHNT, CDR2 FRNRAP. The DNA for the CDR3 is TGTGCTAGTGGTTTGATCGGAAGTCCAGCGGGCTACACCTTC. Amino acids: CASGLIGSPAGYTF.

The chain recombines TRBV7-2 with TRBJ2-1; 8 bases align to TRBD2. This CDR3 spans 13 amino acids. V lost 7 bases to trimming and J lost 3 bases; unmatched junction nucleotides: 2. The germline V gene has CDR1 SGHTA and CDR2 FQGNSA. The CDR3 reads CASMRGVYNEQFF. The DNA for the CDR3 is TGTGCCAGCATGCGGGGGGTCTACAATGAGCAGTTCTTC.

In its sample, this clone was seen many times. The genes are TRBV24-1 and TRBJ2-1, with TRBD1 matching 10 bases. The germline gives CDR1 KGHDR, CDR2 SFDVKD. The CDR3 spans 14 residues. V dropped 7 bases and J dropped 6; count of bases not matched to a gene: 5. The CDR3 DNA reads TGTGCCACCAGGGCGGACAGGGGGACCAATGAGCAGTTCTTC. Translating it yields CATRADRGTNEQFF.

The chain employs TRBV27 and TRBJ1-5, with D maybe TRBD1 (6 bases). Trimming removed 6 bases at V and 1 base at J, with 13 bases between. The CDR3 spans 15 residues. In germline, CDR1 is MNHEY, CDR2 SMNVEV (reference sequence). The CDR3, as DNA: TGTGCCAGCAGCCCACAGGGATTGAGCAATCAGCCCCAGCATTTT. The encoded protein is CASSPQGLSNQPQHF.

This chain links TRBV18 with TRBJ2-3, with 11 bases matching TRBD1. This CDR3 contains 15 residues. Germline assignment: CDR1 KGHSH and CDR2 LQKENI. The V gene end was trimmed by 2 bases and the J gene end by 4 bases; junction bases not matched to a gene: 2. CDR3 loop: CASSPGTGGADTQYF. The CDR3 bases are TGTGCCAGCTCACCAGGGACAGGGGGAGCAGATACGCAGTATTTT.

This clone was detected once. The chain has TRBV14 and TRBJ2-5; TRBD2 matches at 9 bases. CDR1 SGHDN and CDR2 FVKESK come from the germline V gene. The CDR3 sequence is 17 residues long. V shed 2 bases, J shed 5 bases, and the junction held 12 bases outside the gene matches. CDR3 coding DNA: TGTGCCAGCAGCCAAACGGTAGCGGGAGCAGTAAGGGAGACCCAGTACTTC. This gives the protein CASSQTVAGAVRETQYF. The full variable domain, rest sourced from reference TRBV14 and TRBJ2-5, is EAGVTQFPSHSVIEKGQTVTLRCDPISGHDNLYWYRRVMGKEIKFLLHFVKESKQDESGMPNNRFLAERTGGTYSTLKVQPAELEDSGVYFCASSQTVAGAVRETQYFGPGTRLLVL.

The chain uses TRBV15 and TRBJ2-5; D perhaps matches TRBD1 (6 bases). CDR1 is LNHNV and CDR2 is YYDKDF in the germline V gene (reference sequence). The CDR3 runs to 15 residues. V lost 1 base, J lost 3 bases, and 12 bases lay in between. For the CDR3, the DNA is TGTGCCACCAGCAGAGGGCTTCCAGGGGAAGAGACCCAGTACTTC. It codes for CATSRGLPGEETQYF.

The rearrangement joins TRBV11-3 to TRBJ2-5; TRBD1 is a possible D gene (6 bases). V shed 4 bases and J shed 7 bases, with 7 bases lying between them. The CDR3 length is 11 residues. Germline V gene sequence: CDR1 SGHNT, CDR2 YENEEA. The CDR3 protein is CASSSGATQYF. The CDR3, as DNA: TGTGCCAGCAGCTCAGGGGCGACCCAGTACTTC.

This clone was picked up one time. J is TRBJ1-5 and V is TRBV15; D possibly corresponds to TRBD1 (5 bases). V lost 0 bases and J 5 bases, leaving 17 bases between the germline ends. The germline gives CDR1 LNHNV, CDR2 YYDKDF (reference sequence). The CDR3 runs to 17 residues. CDR3 sequence reads: CATSRDPGRAIHQPQHF. The DNA of the CDR3 is TGTGCCACCAGCAGAGATCCGGGCAGGGCCATCCATCAGCCCCAGCATTTT.

V is TRBV15 and J is TRBJ1-1; weak D call: TRBD1 (6 bases). The CDR3 totals 13 residues. Trimming left V 5 bases short and J 5 bases short, with 12 bases between. Germline V gene lookup returns CDR1 LNHNV and CDR2 YYDKDF (reference sequence). CDR3 amino acids: CATSQGWRTEAFF. The CDR3 DNA follows: TGTGCCACCAGCCAGGGGTGGAGAACTGAAGCTTTCTTT. The variable domain in full, with the rest retrieved from reference TRBV15 and TRBJ1-1, is DAMVIQNPRYQVTQFGKPVTLSCSQTLNHNVMYWYQQKSSQAPKLLFHYYDKDFNNEADTPDNFQSRRPNTSFCFLDIRSPGLGDTAMYLCATSQGWRTEAFFGQGTRLTVV.

This CDR3 reads CASSARGQVIAEQFF. In nucleotides, the CDR3 is TGTGCCAGCAGTGCCAGGGGACAGGTAATCGCTGAGCAGTTCTTC. V is TRBV2 and J is TRBJ2-1; 8 positions agree with TRBD1. V gave up 4 bases and J gave up 9 bases; unmatched junction bases: 11. The CDR3 has 15 residues. The germline CDR1 and CDR2 sequences are SNHLY and FYNNEI.

The chain uses TRBV2 and TRBJ1-2; 8 bases line up with TRBD1. The CDR3 runs 16 residues. Germline assignment: CDR1 SNHLY and CDR2 FYNNEI. V was pared by 0 bases and J by 2 bases, with 5 bases of the junction left unmatched. The CDR3, as DNA: TGTGCCAGCAGTGAAGCGCTAGGACAGGGCAACTATGGCTACACCTTC. It codes for CASSEALGQGNYGYTF.

This clone has more than one count but fewer than ten. This sequence joins TRBV5-5 and TRBJ2-7; 11 nucleotides line up with TRBD1. The V gene's germline CDR1 is SGHKS and CDR2 YYEKEE (reference sequence). This CDR3 region has 15 residues. V shed 4 bases, J shed 4 bases, and the junction held 7 bases outside the gene matches. The CDR3 here is CASSRAGQGVYEQYV. CDR3 DNA sequence: TGTGCCAGCAGCAGAGCGGGACAGGGGGTTTACGAGCAGTACGTC.

About this clone: Different DNA sequences within this sample yield the same CDR3. The chain carries TRBV12-3 or TRBV12-4 and TRBJ1-4; 10 bases map to TRBD1. This CDR3 has 13 amino acids. V lost 6 bases and J lost 5; bases outside the gene matches: 0. The chain's CDR3 is CASRGQGNEKLFF. DNA of the CDR3: TGTGCCAGCAGGGGACAGGGGAATGAAAAACTGTTTTTT.

This clone has only one observation. The chain has TRBV2 and TRBJ1-1, with D perhaps matching TRBD1 (6 bases). The CDR3 has 15 amino acids. Trimming stripped 8 bases from V and 0 bases from J, with 16 bases between. Germline V gene lookup returns CDR1 SNHLY and CDR2 FYNNEI. CDR3 nucleotides: TGTGCCAGCTGCAGAGAGGGGGGGGTGAACACTGAAGCTTTCTTT. Residues: CASCREGGVNTEAFF.

The chain joins TRBV21-1 to TRBJ1-5. TRBV21-1 is reported as a pseudogene. The length of the CDR3 is 15 residues. The CDR3 DNA reads as TGTGCCAGCAGCAAAGCCGTTTATAGCAATCAGCCCCAGCATTTT. This encodes CASSKAVYSNQPQHF.

The rearrangement uses TRBV6-4 and TRBJ2-3, with D maybe TRBD1 (6 bases). CDR3 length: 14 residues. Germline V gene data show CDR1 as MRHNA and CDR2 as SNTAGT. DNA for the CDR3: TGTGCAACAAGTAGGGGGTATCGCACAGATACGCAGTATTTT. It codes for CATSRGYRTDTQYF.

The chain combines TRBV12-3 or TRBV12-4 with TRBJ2-1, with unresolved D. The CDR3 runs 13 residues. V shed 3 bases and J shed 5 bases, with 8 bases lying between them. CDR3 bases: TGTGCCAGCAGTTTCTCCGGTAACAATGAGCAGTTCTTC. Amino acids: CASSFSGNNEQFF.